This TCR beta chain was retrieved from a study of T-cell reconstitution after alpha-beta-depleted transplantation in children. Study-wide findings and caveats: Among T cells one year after transplant, newly produced cells accounted for most counts and diversity.

The germline V and J ends were trimmed by 8 bases and 3 bases, with 8 bases remaining between them. The CDR3 consists of 11 residues. The germline V gene encodes CDR1 MNHEY and CDR2 SVGEGT. For this clonotype: Its antigen remains unidentified.

Unique molecular identifiers were used to barcode this TCRbeta library. Via MiXCR, TCRdb re-called the PCR reads, giving one row per CDR3 protein. This repertoire shows approximately 520,000 distinct CDR3 sequences, over 10% found once; its top ten account for about 14%. Here the sequenced sample was PBMCs, mostly from graft donor cells, taken 180 days after TCRalphabeta/CD19-depleted stem cell transplant. V gene TRBV6-2 or TRBV6-3 combines with J gene TRBJ2-7, with TRBD2 as a possible D gene (6 bases). This clonotype was obtained from a female patient aged 2 to 10 who had a stem cell transplant for aplastic anemia, so the T cells may come from the graft donor. The CDR3 region is CASAEGYEQYV. CDR3 coding DNA: TGTGCCAGCGCGGAGGGCTACGAGCAGTACGTC.